Each of the 6 T cell receptor beta chains below was sequenced from the same sample in a study of cytomegalovirus exposure and HLA in healthy donors. The PCR ran on 60 Vbeta and 13 Jbeta primers. Libraries were prepared by immunoSEQ multiplex PCR; TCRdb keeps only in-frame clonotypes and omits some of them. This sample has around 130,000 clones; 70% to 80% occur once, and the top ten carry over 1.5%. The sequencing input was PBMCs. Source of these receptors: a woman aged 50 to 65 in good health and CMV-seronegative.

This clone was detected a few times. The gene calls are TRBV4-2 and TRBJ2-7, with a weak D call TRBD1 (5 bases). V was clipped by 4 bases and J by 1 base, with 8 bases between them. The CDR3 length is 13 residues. Germline V gene data show CDR1 as LGHNA and CDR2 as YNFKEQ. CDR3 sequence (DNA): TGTGCCAGCAGCCTCAGGGAATCCTACGAGCAGTACTTC. As protein: CASSLRESYEQYF.

J is TRBJ2-2 and V is TRBV5-6; the D gene is possibly TRBD1 (5 bases). Between the trimmed V and J ends, which lost 0 bases and 5 bases, there was a span of 11 bases. The CDR3 spans 15 residues. Germline CDR1 and CDR2: SGHDT and YYEEEE. CDR3 nucleotide sequence: TGTGCCAGCAGCTTGGACCCTAAGGGGACCGGGGAGCTGTTTTTT. It codes for CASSLDPKGTGELFF.

This clone was recorded once. The rearrangement links TRBV10-3 to TRBJ1-3, with a tentative D call TRBD1 (6 bases). Germline V gene sequence: CDR1 ENHRY, CDR2 SYGVKD. The CDR3 totals 13 residues. Trimming pared 5 bases from V and 3 bases from J, leaving 8 bases between. The CDR3 DNA reads TGTGCCATCAGTACAGGGAGTGGAAACACCATATATTTT. Protein: CAISTGSGNTIYF.

The chain couples TRBV15 to TRBJ2-1; the match to TRBD2 covers 8 bases. Germline lookup yields CDR1 LNHNV and CDR2 YYDKDF (reference sequence). The CDR3 totals 17 residues. With 0 bases clipped from V and 6 bases from J, the junction kept 10 bases outside the gene matches. Here the CDR3 DNA reads TGTGCCACCAGCAGAGATCCTCGGGGGGGAAGGTCCAATGAGCAGTTCTTC. It yields the protein CATSRDPRGGRSNEQFF.

The V call is TRBV7-9, the J call TRBJ2-1, with TRBD2 identical over 8 bases. The CDR3 contains 16 residues. After removal of 5 bases from V and 0 bases from J, the junction contained 6 bases not matched to a gene. From germline, CDR1 is SEHNR and CDR2 FQNEAQ (reference sequence). The DNA of the CDR3 is TGTGCCAGCAGCCCCGGGGGGGCGGCCTCCTACAATGAGCAGTTCTTC. This sequence encodes CASSPGGAASYNEQFF.

The chain is built from TRBV6-5 and TRBJ1-1; 8 nucleotides agree with TRBD1. The CDR3 is 13 residues long. CDR1 MNHEY and CDR2 SVGAGI come from the germline V gene. V was clipped by 7 bases and J by 4 bases; unmatched bases: 5. The CDR3 spells CASTPGQATEAFF. CDR3 nucleotides: TGTGCCAGCACCCCGGGACAGGCCACTGAAGCTTTCTTT.